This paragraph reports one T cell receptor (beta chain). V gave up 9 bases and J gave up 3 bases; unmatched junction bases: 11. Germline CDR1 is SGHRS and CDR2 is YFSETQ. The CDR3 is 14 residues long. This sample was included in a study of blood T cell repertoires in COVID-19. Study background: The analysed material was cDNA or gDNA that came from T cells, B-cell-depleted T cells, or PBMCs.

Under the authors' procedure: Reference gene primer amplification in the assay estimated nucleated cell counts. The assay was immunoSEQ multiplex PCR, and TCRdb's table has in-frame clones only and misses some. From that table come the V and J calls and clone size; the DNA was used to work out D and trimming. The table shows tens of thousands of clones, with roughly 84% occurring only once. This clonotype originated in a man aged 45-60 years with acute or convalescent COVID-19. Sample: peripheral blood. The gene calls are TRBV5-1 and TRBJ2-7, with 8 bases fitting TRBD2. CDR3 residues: CATPPTSENYEQYF. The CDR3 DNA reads TGCGCCACCCCCCCGACTAGCGAGAACTACGAGCAGTACTTC.